This entry describes one T cell receptor beta chain. This specimen belongs to a study of blood T cell repertoires in COVID-19. Overall study context: From the United States, Italy and Spain came samples of acute and convalescent COVID-19.

The CDR3 has 10 residues. Germline CDR1 reads DFQATT; CDR2 reads SNEGSKA (reference sequence). Trimming pared 6 bases from V and 10 bases from J, leaving 12 bases between. Assay used: immunoSEQ multiplex PCR; TCRdb lists only in-frame clones, some missing. The table lists roughly 150,000 clones, 75% to 90% of them singletons. This clonotype originated in a man in his fifties or sixties with active or convalescent COVID-19. This sequence joins TRBV20-1 and TRBJ1-2, with a tentative D call TRBD1 (5 bases). Input material: peripheral blood. The CDR3 DNA reads as TGCAGTGCCCAAAGGGGTGACTACACCTTC. Its protein product is CSAQRGDYTF.